One TCR beta chain is described in this entry. This clone was detected a few times. Its antigen is unknown. There are no base qualities to consult, and no much larger clone falls within one base. The method behind the library was the immunoSEQ multiplex PCR assay. Adaptive Biotechnologies carried out high-throughput TCR-beta CDR3 sequencing of genomic DNA for most patients. The source study handled its data this way. TCR sequencing data were retrieved from Adaptive's ImmunoSEQ software for some 17 patients, whereas three other patients were processed with MiXCR and VDJtools. Because the origin of CDR3 nucleotide sequences shared between donor and recipient could not be assigned, those sequences were removed. To be classed as alloreactive, a clone needed at least 2-fold expansion over unstimulated cells and a minimum CFSE-low frequency of 0.002% (template counts) or 0.001% (read counts). Mappable clones were those detected in sequenced pre-transplant spleen, lymph node, or MLR CFSE-low populations of the donor or recipient. The cumulative frequency of alloreactive clones was calculated as a percentage of all sequences, weighted by copy number. Held by TCRdb, this immuneACCESS table contains in-frame sequences only and omits some clones. Under half of the omission traces to an unresolved V gene where checked; the cause of the rest is unknown. V and J calls and clone size are those listed in that table; D and trimming were worked out from the DNA. Recorded for this sample are around 30,000 clones; over 80% of them occurred a single time. The top ten clonotypes cover roughly 1.1% of the sample.

The data belong to a study of graft-versus-host responses after intestinal transplantation (dated by TCRdb to the early 2020s). In terms of the full investigation: Recipients received multivisceral, liver-intestinal, or isolated intestinal transplants. Every recipient was given anti-thymocyte globulin induction, followed by about three years of maintenance tacrolimus and steroids. A peak of at least 4% donor T cells among recipient peripheral blood mononuclear cells was the definition used for donor T cell macrochimerism. The cohort enrolled 20 to 30 intestinal transplant recipients, one of whom was a retransplant, and a few patients without pretransplant specimens were excluded. Instead of going to the commercial service, samples from a few later patients were sequenced in-house on an Illumina MiSeq and processed with MiXCR. Alloreactive clones were identified by sequencing pre-transplant mixed lymphocyte reaction products and comparing these products with unstimulated pre-transplant donor and recipient T cells. Graft-versus-host and host-versus-graft alloreactive T cell clones were tracked in the graft, circulation and bone marrow after intestinal transplantation using bulk TCR-beta CDR3 sequencing.

Blood samples were collected up to 4 times in the first month after transplant and then at least monthly when available. Results and caveats for the whole study, not just this receptor: Early after transplant, peak levels of circulating GvH clones were associated with declines in HvG clones. Patients with donor T cell macrochimerism had high GvH to HvG T cell clonal ratios in their allografts. The conclusions were limited by the relatively low number and heterogeneity of the intestinal transplant patients. GvH clones were detected in recipient bone marrow, and some appeared earlier in ileal mucosa or blood, consistent with an intestinal mucosal origin.

The starting material was PBMCs, obtained roughly 29 days after intestinal transplant. The TCR sequence derives from a human patient who received an intestinal transplant, so some T cells may come from the graft donor.

The CDR3 sequence is CASSVGGMETQYF. The bases are TGTGCCAGCAGCGTAGGGGGGATGGAGACCCAGTACTTC. Recombination linked TRBV9 to TRBJ2-5; the D element might be TRBD1 or TRBD2, as each aligns at 5 bases. V and J lose 0 bases and 5 bases, and a span of 8 bases separates them. The germline V gene gives CDR1 as SGDLS and CDR2 as YYNGEE. Measured from the cysteine to the phenylalanine, the CDR3 is 13 residues long. Only the CDR3 DNA stays, 39 bases, in frame from base 1.